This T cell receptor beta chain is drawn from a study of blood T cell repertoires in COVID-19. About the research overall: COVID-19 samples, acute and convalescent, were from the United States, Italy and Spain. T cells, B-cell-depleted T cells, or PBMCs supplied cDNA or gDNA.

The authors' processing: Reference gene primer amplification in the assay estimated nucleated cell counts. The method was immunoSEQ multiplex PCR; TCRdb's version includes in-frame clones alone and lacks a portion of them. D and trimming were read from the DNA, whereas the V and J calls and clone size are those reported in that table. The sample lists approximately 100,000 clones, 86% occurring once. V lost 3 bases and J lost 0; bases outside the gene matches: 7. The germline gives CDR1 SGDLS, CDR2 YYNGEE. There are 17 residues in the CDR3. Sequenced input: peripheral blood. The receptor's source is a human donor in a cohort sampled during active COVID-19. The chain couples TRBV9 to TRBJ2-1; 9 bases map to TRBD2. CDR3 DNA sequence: TGTGCCAGCAGCGACCCTAGCGGGACGAGCTCCTACAATGAGCAGTTCTTC. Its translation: CASSDPSGTSSYNEQFF.